One sample yielded the 16 T cell receptor beta chains listed below, sequenced in a study of blood T cell repertoires in COVID-19. The method was immunoSEQ multiplex PCR; TCRdb's version includes in-frame clones alone and lacks a portion of them. The table has some 270,000 clones, about four fifths seen once. Sample: peripheral blood. All receptors come from an older person with COVID-19, enrolled during active disease.

The V gene is TRBV7-2, the J gene TRBJ2-7; D is perhaps TRBD2 (5 bases). The CDR3 extends over 13 amino acids. The germline V gene encodes CDR1 SGHTA and CDR2 FQGNSA. V shed 1 base and J shed 5 bases, with 9 bases lying between them. DNA of the CDR3: TGTGCCAGCAGCTTAGTTACTAGTAACGAGCAGTACTTC. As protein: CASSLVTSNEQYF.

This clone was observed once. An end of the junction does not agree with germline; a read error may underlie this. This chain uses TRBV6-5 with TRBJ2-1; D is perhaps TRBD1 (6 bases). CDR1 is MNHEY, CDR2 SVGAGI, per germline. The CDR3 is 16 residues long. The CDR3 is CAGSYGTGSHYNEQFF. The CDR3 DNA reads TGTGCCGGCAGTTACGGCACAGGGTCCCACTACAATGAGCAGTTCTTC.

V is TRBV12-3 or TRBV12-4 and J is TRBJ2-7; tentatively, D is TRBD1 (6 bases). The CDR3 runs 13 residues. Trimming cost V 4 bases and J 2 bases, with 9 bases left between them. The CDR3: CASSYRVTYEQYF. DNA of the CDR3: TGTGCCAGCAGTTACAGGGTTACCTACGAGCAGTACTTC.

To note about this clone: This same CDR3 is encoded by further DNA sequences in the sample. The genes are TRBV7-2 and TRBJ2-2, with TRBD2 as a possible D gene (5 bases). V shed 6 bases and J shed 1 base, with 9 bases lying between them. The CDR3 extends over 14 amino acids. The germline V gene has CDR1 SGHTA and CDR2 FQGNSA. The CDR3 DNA is TGTGCCAGCAGTCGGACTGGGAACACCGGGGAGCTGTTTTTT. This gives the protein CASSRTGNTGELFF.

As to this clone: The same CDR3 arises from other DNA sequences in this sample as well. The chain joins TRBV4-1 to TRBJ1-2; 8 bases line up with TRBD1. This CDR3 region has 13 residues. J was trimmed by 5 bases and V by 2 bases; bases with no gene match: 1. Germline V CDR1 and CDR2: MGHRA, YSYEKL. CDR3 DNA sequence: TGCGCCAGCAGCCAAACAGGGGGTTATGGCTACACCTTC. It codes for CASSQTGGYGYTF.

A single count supports this clone. V is TRBV28 and J is TRBJ2-7; 9 bases are shared with TRBD2. The trim removed 6 bases at V and 3 bases at J, leaving 18 bases unmatched. CDR1 and CDR2 (germline): MDHEN, SYDVKM. This CDR3 has 18 residues. CDR3 nucleotide sequence: TGTGCCAGCAGGTCTAGCGGGGACGCCCCACCCTTCATCTACGAGCAGTACTTC. This gives the protein CASRSSGDAPPFIYEQYF.

This clone has only one observation. V gene TRBV7-9 combines with J gene TRBJ1-5; D perhaps matches TRBD1 (5 bases). Trimming left V 3 bases short and J 9 bases short, with 15 bases between. CDR3 size: 14 residues. Germline V gene lookup returns CDR1 SEHNR and CDR2 FQNEAQ (reference sequence). CDR3 nucleotide sequence: TGTGCCAGCAGCTTGGACACTCGCCAGGGGCCCCAGCATTTT. Its translation: CASSLDTRQGPQHF.

The rearrangement links TRBV7-2 to TRBJ1-2, with no clear D. This CDR3 spans 17 amino acids. Trimming removed 1 base at V and 2 bases at J, with 17 bases between. From germline, CDR1 is SGHTA and CDR2 FQGNSA. This CDR3 reads CASSLGSGGVSNYGYTF. CDR3 DNA: TGTGCCAGCAGCTTAGGGTCAGGCGGGGTCAGCAACTATGGCTACACCTTC.

This chain joins TRBV19 and TRBJ1-5, with 7 bases that match TRBD1. Germline CDR1 and CDR2: LNHDA and SQIVND (reference sequence). CDR3 length equals 15 residues. Trimming took 5 bases from V and 2 from J; bases not matched to a gene: 6. CDR3: CASSFRDSRNQPQHF. As DNA, the CDR3 is TGTGCCAGTAGTTTCCGGGACAGCCGCAATCAGCCCCAGCATTTT.

The chain uses TRBV5-1 and TRBJ2-2; a weak D match, TRBD1 (6 bases). V was cut by 3 bases and J by 0 bases, with 9 bases left in between. Germline CDR1 reads SGHRS; CDR2 reads YFSETQ. This CDR3 comprises 15 residues. Here the CDR3 DNA reads TGCGCCAGCAGCTGGACAGCCGCGAACACCGGGGAGCTGTTTTTT. Its protein is CASSWTAANTGELFF.

The chain joins TRBV6-5 to TRBJ1-5, with D perhaps TRBD1 (6 bases). Between the trimmed V and J ends, which lost 7 bases and 6 bases, there was a span of 13 bases. Germline lookup yields CDR1 MNHEY and CDR2 SVGAGI. The CDR3 loop spans 13 amino acids. The CDR3 reads CASMDRLFQPQHF. CDR3 nucleotides: TGTGCCAGCATGGACAGACTCTTTCAGCCCCAGCATTTT.

This chain links TRBV4-3 with TRBJ1-3, with D perhaps matching TRBD1 (5 bases). CDR3 length: 19 amino acids. Per the germline V gene, CDR1 is LGHNA and CDR2 is YSLEER. V was cut by 0 bases and J by 0 bases, with 18 bases left in between. The CDR3 loop reads CASSQDWSLRGSSGNTIYF. As DNA, the CDR3 is TGCGCCAGCAGCCAAGATTGGAGTCTAAGGGGATCCTCTGGAAACACCATATATTTT.

Here the CDR3 reads CASSYLSRIDQPQHF. The CDR3, as DNA: TGTGCCAGCAGTTACCTATCCAGGATCGATCAGCCCCAGCATTTT. The rearrangement uses TRBV6-2 or TRBV6-3 and TRBJ1-5; unclear D gene. V was trimmed by 2 bases and J by 5 bases, leaving 13 bases between them. The CDR3 totals 15 residues. CDR1 and CDR2 (germline): MNHEY, SVGEGT.

The rearrangement joins TRBV11-2 to TRBJ2-5; 12 bases line up with TRBD2. CDR3 size: 16 residues. The V segment lost 6 bases and the J segment 4 bases; nucleotides outside the gene matches: 9. Germline CDR1 and CDR2: SGHAT and FQNNGV. In DNA, the CDR3 is TGTGCCAGCAGTCCTAGCGGGGGGGCTTCTCGAGAGACCCAGTACTTC. It codes for CASSPSGGASRETQYF.

The V call is TRBV6-5, the J call TRBJ2-1; 8 bases agree with TRBD2. Germline-derived CDR1 and CDR2 are MNHEY and SVGAGI. V was pared by 2 bases and J by 5 bases, with 5 bases of the junction left unmatched. The CDR3 is 15 amino acids. The CDR3 loop is CASSYDWRGDNEQFF. In DNA, the CDR3 is TGTGCCAGCAGTTACGATTGGCGGGGGGACAATGAGCAGTTCTTC.

The chain couples TRBV6-6 to TRBJ1-2, with D perhaps matching TRBD1 (5 bases). Trimming removed 7 bases from V and 4 bases from J, with 16 bases in between. CDR3 size: 14 residues. The V gene's germline CDR1 is MNHNY and CDR2 SVGAGI (reference sequence). The CDR3 coding sequence is TGTGCCAGCACACGCGGGGGGGGTCGCTATGGCTACACCTTC. Encoded protein: CASTRGGGRYGYTF.